A single sample gave rise to the 21 T cell receptor beta chains below, sequenced in a study of T cells in Graves' hyperthyroidism and ophthalmopathy. Researchers took RNA transcripts and amplified the TCR beta CDR3 regions from them. HTBI primers were the set used in a first-round RT-PCR of the TCR CDR3. MiXCR, applied by TCRdb to the multiplex PCR reads, yields one record per CDR3 protein. The top ten hold 3% to 4% of the sample, which has some 620,000 distinct CDR3 sequences, around 15% seen once. Sequences were obtained from blood. The receptors were sampled from a woman aged 25 to 45 with Graves' hyperthyroidism.

The gene calls are TRBV6-2 or TRBV6-3 and TRBJ1-1; D may be TRBD1 (5 bases). Germline V lookup: CDR1 MNHEY, CDR2 SVGEGT. Trimming removed 4 bases at V and 4 bases at J, with 19 bases between. The CDR3 runs 16 residues. The CDR3 nucleotides read TGTGCCAGCAGTTCCAAGACAGCCCCAAAGGGCACTGAAGCTTTCTTT. This translates into CASSSKTAPKGTEAFF.

This clonotype was recorded a few times. This chain joins TRBV5-4 and TRBJ2-1; 8 nucleotides agree with TRBD2. The CDR3 is 16 residues long. Germline assignment: CDR1 SGHNT and CDR2 YYREEE (reference sequence). V gave up 4 bases and J gave up 8 bases; unmatched junction bases: 14. In DNA form, the CDR3 reads TGTGCCAGCAGCGGATCGCCTCCGGGAGGGCCCCATGAGCAGTTCTTC. It yields the protein CASSGSPPGGPHEQFF.

The sample holds many counts of this clonotype. J is TRBJ2-7 and V is TRBV20-1; D not resolved. The length of the CDR3 is 11 residues. V was trimmed by 7 bases and J by 0 bases, leaving 7 bases between them. Germline assignment: CDR1 DFQATT and CDR2 SNEGSKA (reference sequence). The CDR3 loop reads CSVDGSYEQYF. For the CDR3, the DNA is TGCAGTGTCGACGGCTCCTACGAGCAGTACTTC.

There are a few counts of this clonotype. The chain combines TRBV5-1 with TRBJ2-3, with TRBD2 as a possible D gene (5 bases). The germline V gene has CDR1 SGHRS and CDR2 YFSETQ. CDR3 length: 16 residues. Trimming took 0 bases from V and 5 from J, leaving 16 bases between them. The CDR3 loop is CASSLGRVLREDTQYF. The CDR3 nucleotides are TGCGCCAGCAGCTTGGGGCGGGTACTAAGGGAAGATACGCAGTATTTT.

This clonotype was observed many times. The gene calls are TRBV13 and TRBJ2-7, with D maybe TRBD1 (6 bases). Trimming pared 5 bases from V and 2 bases from J, leaving 13 bases between. Germline-derived CDR1 and CDR2 are PRHDT and FYEKMQ (reference sequence). The CDR3 length is 14 residues. CDR3 amino acids: CASSTDRGTYEQYF. CDR3 bases: TGTGCCAGCAGCACCGATAGGGGGACCTACGAGCAGTACTTC.

This clonotype was counted between two and nine times. The chain couples TRBV10-3 to TRBJ2-7; no reliable D call. This CDR3 has 13 amino acids. V lost 5 bases and J lost 6, with 14 bases in between. The germline gives CDR1 ENHRY, CDR2 SYGVKD. DNA of the CDR3: TGTGCCATCAGTCCGGGCCAGAAGGTCGAGCAGTACTTC. It is translated as CAISPGQKVEQYF.

This clonotype was seen at least ten times. The CDR3 DNA reads as TGTGCCAGCAGTTTTGGGCAAGGTCCCGAGCAGTACTTC. This sequence encodes CASSFGQGPEQYF. The V gene is TRBV28, the J gene TRBJ2-7; D gene unclear. Trimming stripped 3 bases from V and 6 bases from J, with 12 bases between. CDR3 length: 13 amino acids. The germline V gene has CDR1 MDHEN and CDR2 SYDVKM. Combining the CDR3 with reference TRBV28 and TRBJ2-7 gives the whole variable domain DVKVTQSSRYLVKRTGEKVFLECVQDMDHENMFWYRQDPGLGLRLIYFSYDVKMKEKGDIPEGYSVSREKKERFSLILESASTNQTSMYLCASSFGQGPEQYFGPGTRLTVT.

This clonotype was recorded many times. This rearrangement joins TRBV3-1 to TRBJ2-7, with D hard to call. CDR1 is LGHDT, CDR2 YNNKEL, per germline (reference sequence). The CDR3 loop spans 18 amino acids. The V and J ends lost 1 base and 4 bases respectively, with 23 bases between them. The CDR3 DNA is TGTGCCAGCAGCCAAGTACGACCTGTCAACCTACTCCATTACGAGCAGTACTTC. This codes for CASSQVRPVNLLHYEQYF.

This rearrangement joins TRBV19 to TRBJ2-2; a weak D match, TRBD1 (6 bases). Germline CDR1 reads LNHDA; CDR2 reads SQIVND (reference sequence). V lost 7 bases to trimming and J lost 1 base, with 13 bases between them. The CDR3 has 15 residues. The CDR3: CASTSKGVNTGELFF. Written as DNA, the CDR3 is TGTGCCAGTACCTCCAAGGGGGTGAACACCGGGGAGCTGTTTTTT.

The chain carries TRBV27 and TRBJ1-2, with 9 bases matching TRBD1. J gave up 8 bases and V 6 bases, and 10 bases lay outside the gene matches. The CDR3 extends over 14 amino acids. Germline values: CDR1 MNHEY, CDR2 SMNVEV (reference sequence). The CDR3 DNA reads as TGTGCCAGCAGAACCGGGACAGGGCCGGGCGGCTACACCTTC. Protein product: CASRTGTGPGGYTF.

This clonotype was seen repeatedly, ten times or more. CDR3 sequence (DNA): TGTGCCAGCAGCCAAGTAGTCGGCTCCTACGAGCAGTACTTC. As protein: CASSQVVGSYEQYF. This chain links TRBV3-1 with TRBJ2-7; no definite D call. CDR3 length: 14 amino acids. CDR1 and CDR2 (germline): LGHDT, YNNKEL (reference sequence). V was shortened by 1 base and J by 0 bases, with 7 bases between the two germline ends.

There are many counts of this clonotype. J is TRBJ2-3 and V is TRBV2, with 8 bases identical to TRBD2. The junction had 13 bases not matched to a gene; V was cut back by 2 bases and J by 3 bases. There are 18 residues in the CDR3. The germline CDR1 and CDR2 sequences are SNHLY and FYNNEI. The CDR3 protein is CASSESFGTGGPTDTQYF. For the CDR3, the DNA is TGTGCCAGCAGTGAATCCTTCGGGACGGGAGGGCCGACAGATACGCAGTATTTT.

Ten or more counts support this clonotype. V and J are TRBV20-1 and TRBJ2-7; D is undetermined. Germline CDR1 reads DFQATT; CDR2 reads SNEGSKA (reference sequence). V was pared by 3 bases and J by 0 bases, with 9 bases between. This CDR3 spans 13 amino acids. CDR3 coding DNA: TGCAGTGCTAGGGGCAAAAGCTCCTACGAGCAGTACTTC. Protein sequence: CSARGKSSYEQYF.

The sample holds a few counts of this clonotype. The chain uses TRBV4-1 and TRBJ2-3; no clear D gene. From germline, CDR1 is MGHRA and CDR2 YSYEKL. V shed 0 bases and J shed 6 bases, with 10 bases lying between them. This CDR3 spans 14 amino acids. For the CDR3, the DNA is TGCGCCAGCAGCCAAGATCTCACAGCCGATACGCAGTATTTT. The encoded protein is CASSQDLTADTQYF.

This clonotype was seen a handful of times. The chain recombines TRBV20-1 with TRBJ2-1; 11 bases align to TRBD2. The trim removed 6 bases at V and 3 bases at J, leaving 4 bases unmatched. The germline V gene encodes CDR1 DFQATT and CDR2 SNEGSKA (reference sequence). The CDR3 is 14 amino acids. CDR3: CSAGTSGDYNEQFF. As DNA, the CDR3 is TGCAGTGCCGGGACTAGCGGAGACTACAATGAGCAGTTCTTC.

The chain joins TRBV6-1 to TRBJ1-2, with 9 bases aligning to TRBD1. The germline gives CDR1 MNHNS, CDR2 SASEGT. Germline trimming cut 5 bases from V and 6 bases from J; bases unmatched to any gene: 7. CDR3 size: 14 residues. CDR3 sequence reads: CASSRGTGSDGYTF. The CDR3 nucleotides are TGTGCCAGCAGTCGCGGGACAGGGAGCGATGGCTACACCTTC.

This clonotype was detected ten times or more. V gene TRBV12-3 or TRBV12-4 combines with J gene TRBJ2-4; 7 bases match TRBD1. The CDR3 is 14 amino acids. V lost 5 bases and J lost 8; bases outside the gene matches: 9. This CDR3 is CASSPRTGRDIQYF. The CDR3 DNA follows: TGTGCCAGCAGTCCCCGGACAGGAAGGGACATTCAGTACTTC.

This clonotype showed up many times. The chain employs TRBV27 and TRBJ1-1; no firm D call. The CDR3 contains 12 residues. The V gene lost 7 bases and the J gene lost 8 bases, with 14 bases spanning the gap. Germline V CDR1 and CDR2: MNHEY, SMNVEV (reference sequence). The CDR3 here is CASIGRAGEAFF. DNA for the CDR3: TGTGCCAGCATAGGTCGAGCGGGCGAAGCTTTCTTT.

This clonotype was picked up many times. The chain joins TRBV6-2 or TRBV6-3 to TRBJ2-1; no definite D call. The CDR3 loop spans 11 amino acids. The V gene lost 0 bases and the J gene lost 14 bases, with 8 bases spanning the gap. The germline V gene encodes CDR1 MNHEY and CDR2 SVGEGT. As DNA, the CDR3 is TGTGCCAGCAGTTACTCGTCCGATGAGTTCTTC. Encoded protein: CASSYSSDEFF.

This clonotype has just a few counts. V usage is TRBV3-1 and J usage is TRBJ2-1; 9 nucleotides line up with TRBD1. Germline V gene lookup returns CDR1 LGHDT and CDR2 YNNKEL (reference sequence). J was trimmed by 9 bases and V by 4 bases; bases with no gene match: 13. CDR3 length equals 16 residues. CDR3 loop: CASSPSGGTGLVEQFF. CDR3 nucleotide sequence: TGTGCCAGCAGCCCCTCTGGGGGGACAGGGTTGGTTGAGCAGTTCTTC.

The table lists this clonotype with a few counts. This sequence joins TRBV12-3 or TRBV12-4 and TRBJ2-4; D unresolved. With 2 bases removed from V and 1 base from J, the gap between germline ends came to 9 bases. The CDR3 loop spans 15 amino acids. The CDR3 protein is CASSLYDGAKNIQYF. The CDR3 bases are TGTGCCAGCAGTTTATACGACGGGGCCAAAAACATTCAGTACTTC.